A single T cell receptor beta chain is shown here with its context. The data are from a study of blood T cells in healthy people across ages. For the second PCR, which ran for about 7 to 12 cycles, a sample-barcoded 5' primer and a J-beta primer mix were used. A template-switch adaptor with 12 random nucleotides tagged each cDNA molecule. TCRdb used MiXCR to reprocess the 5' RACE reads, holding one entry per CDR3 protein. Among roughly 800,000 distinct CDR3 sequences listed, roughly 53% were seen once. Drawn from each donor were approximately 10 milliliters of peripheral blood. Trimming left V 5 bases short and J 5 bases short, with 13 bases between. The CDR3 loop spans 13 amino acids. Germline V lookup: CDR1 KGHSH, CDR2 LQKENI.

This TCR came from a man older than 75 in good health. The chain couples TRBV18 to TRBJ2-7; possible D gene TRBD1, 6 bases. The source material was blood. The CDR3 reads CASSIITGNEQYF. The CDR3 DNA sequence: TGTGCCAGCTCAATTATAACAGGGAACGAGCAGTACTTC.